This TCR beta chain was found in a study of OX40 agonist ivuxolimab in advanced cancers. Overall study: All patients had ivuxolimab intravenously every 2 weeks at 0.01 to 10 mg/kg. Whole-study findings and limits: Clonal expansion from baseline to week 6 occurred in both CD4+ and CD8+ T cells. Antigen specificity of clonally expanded peripheral T cells was not established.

Germline values: CDR1 KGHSH, CDR2 LQKENI. The CDR3 totals 15 residues. Trimming cost V 3 bases and J 0 bases, with 11 bases left between them. As for this clone: The antigen remains undetermined.

The protocol was immunoSEQ multiplex PCR, while the TCRdb copy is restricted to in-frame clones and leaves out a portion. The profile shows some 70,000 clones, under 95% of them singletons. The TCR was taken from an adult with an advanced solid tumor such as melanoma, head and neck, liver or kidney cancer. The sequencing here drew on CD4+ or CD8+ T cells sorted from blood, taken in a trial of the OX40 agonist ivuxolimab. The chain combines TRBV18 with TRBJ2-5; D is possibly TRBD2 (6 bases). CDR3 DNA sequence: TGTGCCAGCTCACCTGGCGGGACGTACCAAGAGACCCAGTACTTC. Its translation: CASSPGGTYQETQYF.